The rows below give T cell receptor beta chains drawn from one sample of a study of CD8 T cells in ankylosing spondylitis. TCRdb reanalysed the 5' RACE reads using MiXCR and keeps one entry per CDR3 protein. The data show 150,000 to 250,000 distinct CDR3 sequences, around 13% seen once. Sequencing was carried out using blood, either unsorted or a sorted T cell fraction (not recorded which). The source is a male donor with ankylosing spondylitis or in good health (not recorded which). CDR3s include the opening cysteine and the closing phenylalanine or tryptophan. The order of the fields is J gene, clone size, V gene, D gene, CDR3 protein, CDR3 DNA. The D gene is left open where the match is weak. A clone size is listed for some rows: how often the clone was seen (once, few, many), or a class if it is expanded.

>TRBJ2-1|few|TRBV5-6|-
CASTSRLAGYNEQFF
TGTGCCAGCACCTCGAGGCTAGCAGGTTACAATGAGCAGTTCTTC
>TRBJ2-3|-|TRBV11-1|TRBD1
CASSRRGNTDTQYF
TGTGCCAGCAGCCGCAGGGGGAACACAGATACGCAGTATTTT
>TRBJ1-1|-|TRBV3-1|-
CASSHGAGAEAFF
TGTGCCAGCAGCCACGGGGCCGGTGCTGAAGCTTTCTTT
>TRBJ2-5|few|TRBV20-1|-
CSARSRVNLETQYF
TGCAGTGCTAGATCCAGGGTAAACCTAGAGACCCAGTACTTC
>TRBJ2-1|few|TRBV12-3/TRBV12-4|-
CASSFYLSYNEQFF
TGTGCCAGCAGTTTCTACCTCTCCTACAATGAGCAGTTCTTC
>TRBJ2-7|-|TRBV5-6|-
CASSPLSVLNEQYF
TGTGCCAGCAGCCCCCTCTCGGTTCTAAACGAGCAGTACTTC
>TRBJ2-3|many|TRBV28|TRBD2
CASSPRAGGSTDTQYF
TGTGCCAGCAGTCCAAGAGCGGGAGGGAGCACAGATACGCAGTATTTT
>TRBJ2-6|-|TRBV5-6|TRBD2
CASSLVDLVAGEVGGANVLTF
TGTGCCAGCAGCTTGGTTGATTTAGTTGCGGGGGAGGTCGGCGGGGCCAACGTCCTGACTTTC
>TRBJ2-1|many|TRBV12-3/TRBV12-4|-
CASSSPGRVNNSFF
TGTGCCAGCAGTTCCCCCGGACGGGTGAATAATTCGTTCTTC
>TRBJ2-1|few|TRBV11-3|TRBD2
CASSFEIAGGEQFF
TGTGCCAGCAGCTTCGAAATAGCGGGAGGTGAGCAGTTCTTC
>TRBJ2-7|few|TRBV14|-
CASSHTGLGYEQYF
TGTGCCAGCAGCCATACGGGGTTAGGGTACGAGCAGTACTTC
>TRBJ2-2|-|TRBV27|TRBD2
CASRLAGGNPGELFF
TGTGCCAGCAGATTAGCGGGAGGGAATCCCGGGGAGCTGTTTTTT
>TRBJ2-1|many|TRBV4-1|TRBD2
CASSLRLADGNEQFF
TGCGCCAGCAGCCTCCGACTAGCGGATGGCAATGAGCAGTTCTTC
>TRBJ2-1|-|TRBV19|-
CASSTLSDEQFF
TGTGCCAGTAGTACATTATCGGATGAGCAGTTCTTC
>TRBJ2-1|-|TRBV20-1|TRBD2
CSARVSGDSHNEQFF
TGCAGTGCTAGAGTCAGCGGGGACTCCCACAATGAGCAGTTCTTC
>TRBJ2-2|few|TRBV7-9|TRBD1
CASSGPGGPNTGELFF
TGTGCCAGCAGCGGCCCAGGGGGTCCGAACACCGGGGAGCTGTTTTTT
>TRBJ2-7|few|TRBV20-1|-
CSATSDLRAYEQYF
TGCAGTGCTACCTCCGATCTCCGTGCCTACGAGCAGTACTTC
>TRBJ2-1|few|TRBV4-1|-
CASSQDRERPSSYNEQFF
TGCGCCAGCAGCCAAGATCGGGAGCGGCCGAGCTCCTACAATGAGCAGTTCTTC
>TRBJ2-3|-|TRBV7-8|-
CASSLAGHTVDTQYF
TGTGCCAGCAGCTTAGCGGGCCATACGGTAGATACGCAGTATTTT
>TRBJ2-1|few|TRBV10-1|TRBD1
CASRDRTSYNEQFF
TGCGCCAGCAGGGACAGGACCTCCTACAATGAGCAGTTCTTC
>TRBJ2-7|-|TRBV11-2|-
CASSIDRTLSYEQYF
TGTGCCAGCAGCATCGACAGGACCCTCTCCTACGAGCAGTACTTC
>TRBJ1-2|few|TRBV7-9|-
CASSLAGGDGYTF
TGTGCCAGCAGCTTAGCTGGAGGGGATGGCTACACCTTC
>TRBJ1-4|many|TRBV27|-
CASSLDGGKLFF
TGTGCCAGCAGCCTGGATGGGGGGAAACTGTTTTTT
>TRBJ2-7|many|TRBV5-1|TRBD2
CASSSLSGGPYEQYF
TGCGCCAGCAGCTCACTCAGCGGGGGGCCCTACGAGCAGTACTTC
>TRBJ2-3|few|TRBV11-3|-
CASSPREGHTDTQYF
TGTGCCAGCAGCCCACGTGAGGGGCACACAGATACGCAGTATTTT
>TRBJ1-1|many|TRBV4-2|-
CASSQEGKNTEAFF
TGTGCCAGCAGCCAAGAAGGAAAGAACACTGAAGCTTTCTTT
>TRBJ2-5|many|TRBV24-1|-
CATSDINAETQYF
TGTGCCACCAGTGATATCAACGCCGAGACCCAGTACTTC
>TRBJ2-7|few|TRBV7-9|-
CASSSGISYEQYF
TGTGCCAGCAGCTCGGGTATCTCCTACGAGCAGTACTTC
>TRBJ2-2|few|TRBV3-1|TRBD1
CASSHVGTGTGELFF
TGTGCCAGCAGCCACGTGGGGACAGGGACCGGGGAGCTGTTTTTT
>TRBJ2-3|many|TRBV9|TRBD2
CASSPRGAPTDTQYF
TGTGCCAGCAGCCCGCGGGGGGCACCCACAGATACGCAGTATTTT
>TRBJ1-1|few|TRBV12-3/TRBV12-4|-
CASSFGRGVPEAFF
TGTGCCAGCAGTTTCGGCAGGGGAGTTCCTGAAGCTTTCTTT
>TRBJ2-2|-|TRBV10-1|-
CASSEKGHTGELFF
TGCGCCAGCAGTGAGAAAGGACACACCGGGGAGCTGTTTTTT
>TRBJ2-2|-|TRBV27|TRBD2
CASSLHSGRSVNTGELFF
TGTGCCAGCAGTTTACATAGCGGGAGGTCTGTAAACACCGGGGAGCTGTTTTTT
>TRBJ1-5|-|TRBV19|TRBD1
CASRTFVEGGEFWDQPQHF
TGTGCCAGTCGAACCTTCGTAGAAGGGGGCGAATTTTGGGATCAGCCCCAGCATTTT
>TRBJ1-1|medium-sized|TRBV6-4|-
CASSDSEGSYAEAFF
TGTGCCAGCAGTGACAGCGAGGGTTCCTACGCTGAAGCTTTCTTT
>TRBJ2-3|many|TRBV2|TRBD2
CASSEGRGGPGTDTQYF
TGTGCCAGCAGTGAAGGGCGGGGGGGCCCAGGCACAGATACGCAGTATTTT
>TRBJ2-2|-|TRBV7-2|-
CASSLTPPIKGELFF
TGTGCCAGCAGCTTAACTCCACCTATAAAGGGGGAGCTGTTTTTT
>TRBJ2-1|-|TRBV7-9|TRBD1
CASSHYGTGSSYNEQFF
TGTGCCAGCAGCCATTACGGGACAGGGAGCTCCTACAATGAGCAGTTCTTC
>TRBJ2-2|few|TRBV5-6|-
CATEPHYFKGSNTGELFF
TGTGCCACCGAACCCCACTATTTCAAGGGTTCGAACACCGGGGAGCTGTTTTTT
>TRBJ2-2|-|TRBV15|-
CATSSRLDGELFF
TGTGCCACCAGCAGCAGACTCGACGGGGAGCTGTTTTTT
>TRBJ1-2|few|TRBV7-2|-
CASSLVGDYGYTF
TGTGCCAGCAGCTTAGTCGGGGACTATGGCTACACCTTC
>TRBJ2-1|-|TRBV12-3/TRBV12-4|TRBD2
CASRAGTTHNEQFF
TGTGCCAGCAGGGCCGGGACTACCCACAATGAGCAGTTCTTC
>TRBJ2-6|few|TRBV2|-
CASSAALLDNTASPGANVLTF
TGTGCCAGCAGTGCCGCACTTCTTGATAATACAGCTTCCCCTGGGGCCAACGTCCTGACTTTC
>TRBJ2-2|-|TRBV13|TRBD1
CASSLAGTGLNTGELFF
TGTGCCAGCAGCTTAGCCGGGACAGGCCTCAACACCGGGGAGCTGTTTTTT
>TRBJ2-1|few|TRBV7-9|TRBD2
CASSLTTLAGGNNEQFF
TGTGCCAGCAGCTTAACCACTCTAGCGGGAGGGAACAATGAGCAGTTCTTC
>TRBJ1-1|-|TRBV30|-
CAWRGGTEAFF
TGTGCCTGGAGGGGGGGCACTGAAGCTTTCTTT
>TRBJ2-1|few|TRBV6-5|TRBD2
CASSYSSSGGYNEQFF
TGTGCCAGCAGTTACTCGTCCAGCGGGGGCTACAATGAGCAGTTCTTC
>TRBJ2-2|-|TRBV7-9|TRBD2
CASSPSGGSRAGELFF
TGTGCCAGCAGCCCCTCAGGCGGGAGTAGGGCCGGGGAGCTGTTTTTT
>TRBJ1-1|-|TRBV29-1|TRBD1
CSVGAVRGPPEAFF
TGCAGCGTTGGGGCAGTGAGGGGGCCCCCTGAAGCTTTCTTT
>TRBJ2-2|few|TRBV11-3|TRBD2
CASSPKRGATGELFF
TGTGCCAGCAGCCCCAAGCGGGGAGCCACCGGGGAGCTGTTTTTT
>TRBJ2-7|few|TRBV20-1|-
CSAIDRSSYEQYF
TGCAGTGCCATTGACAGGAGCTCCTACGAGCAGTACTTC
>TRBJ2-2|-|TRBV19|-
CASRDKKSTGELFF
TGTGCCAGTAGGGACAAGAAATCCACCGGGGAGCTGTTTTTT
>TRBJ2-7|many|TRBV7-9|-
CASSLDSSYEQYF
TGTGCCAGCAGCTTAGACAGCTCCTACGAGCAGTACTTC
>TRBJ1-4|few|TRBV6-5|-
CASSYSSLFNEKLFF
TGTGCCAGCAGTTACTCCAGCCTCTTTAATGAAAAACTGTTTTTT